The 6 T cell receptor beta chains below all came from one sample that was sequenced in a study of control samples from healthy donors and cancer patients. Generated by immunoSEQ multiplex PCR, the TCRdb table keeps only in-frame clones and is missing some. The sample records 150,000 or so clones, over 90% being singletons. The sample comprised blood. Receptors originate from a man aged 45 to 65 in good health.

The chain recombines TRBV4-2 with TRBJ1-2, with D unclear. Trimming stripped 7 bases from V and 7 bases from J, with 19 bases between. Per the germline V gene, CDR1 is LGHNA and CDR2 is YNFKEQ. The CDR3 loop spans 14 amino acids. This CDR3 reads CASTTTEAAGGYTF. DNA for the CDR3: TGTGCCAGCACCACGACGGAGGCGGCGGGTGGCTACACCTTC.

The gene calls are TRBV2 and TRBJ1-6, with TRBD1 identical over 7 bases. V trimming: 6 bases; J trimming: 7 bases; junction bases outside the gene matches: 6. From germline, CDR1 is SNHLY and CDR2 FYNNEI. The CDR3 totals 14 residues. CDR3 coding DNA: TGTGCCAGCAGAGACTACAGGGGAAATTCACCCCTCCACTTT. This translates into CASRDYRGNSPLHF.

This clone was seen once. J is TRBJ1-2 and V is TRBV6-5; TRBD1 might be the D (5 bases). Germline-derived CDR1 and CDR2 are MNHEY and SVGAGI. Deletions cut 10 bases from V and 3 bases from J, with 12 bases between. The CDR3 is 12 residues long. CDR3 residues: CATSGGYYGYTF. The CDR3 coding sequence is TGTGCCACTTCGGGGGGGTACTATGGCTACACCTTC.

The chain is built from TRBV6-6 and TRBJ1-3; D perhaps matches TRBD1 (5 bases). The CDR3 loop spans 13 amino acids. Trimming removed 6 bases at V and 4 bases at J, with 10 bases between. Germline CDR1 and CDR2: MNHNY and SVGAGI (reference sequence). The CDR3 nucleotides read TGTGCCAGCAGGCGGGACGGAGGAAACACCATATATTTT. It is translated as CASRRDGGNTIYF.

The chain links TRBV15 to TRBJ2-1, with unresolved D. V was shortened by 1 base and J by 2 bases, with 9 bases between the two germline ends. CDR3 length: 15 residues. Germline V gives CDR1 LNHNV, CDR2 YYDKDF (reference sequence). The CDR3 bases are TGTGCCACCAGCAGAGGGCCCCCGGCCTACAATGAGCAGTTCTTC. This sequence encodes CATSRGPPAYNEQFF. The whole variable domain, filled in from reference TRBV15 and TRBJ2-1, reads DAMVIQNPRYQVTQFGKPVTLSCSQTLNHNVMYWYQQKSSQAPKLLFHYYDKDFNNEADTPDNFQSRRPNTSFCFLDIRSPGLGDTAMYLCATSRGPPAYNEQFFGPGTRLTVL.

V gene TRBV28 combines with J gene TRBJ2-7, with 12 bases identical to TRBD1. There are 20 residues in the CDR3. Trimming removed 6 bases from V and 6 bases from J; junction bases left unmatched: 24. Germline CDR1 reads MDHEN; CDR2 reads SYDVKM. In DNA, the CDR3 is TGTGCCAGCAGCCCCCGAAGAATCCCGGGACAGGGGGCTCTGAAATCCGAGCAGTACTTC. As protein: CASSPRRIPGQGALKSEQYF.